The T cell receptor beta chain under discussion was sequenced for a study of response to subunit inactivated influenza vaccine. TCRdb reprocessed the RT-PCR reads via MiXCR and lists one record per CDR3 protein. Found here are about 520,000 distinct CDR3 sequences, less than 30% of them singletons; the top ten hold over 1.5%. The germline V and J ends were trimmed by 6 bases and 0 bases, with 16 bases remaining between them. The CDR3 extends over 15 amino acids. In germline, CDR1 is DFQATT, CDR2 SNEGSKA (reference sequence). This receptor was obtained from a man in his fifties who received an inactivated influenza vaccine. The chain has TRBV20-1 and TRBJ2-3; the D gene could be TRBD1 or TRBD2 (5 bases each). The material sequenced was CD4+ T cells sorted from PBMCs, taken approximately 5 days after vaccination. CDR3 DNA sequence: TGCAGTGCCGGCCGGGACCAATACAGCACAGATACGCAGTATTTT. Encoded protein: CSAGRDQYSTDTQYF.